These T cell receptor beta chains were read from a single sample in a study of blood T cell repertoires in COVID-19. Clones were sequenced by immunoSEQ multiplex PCR, and TCRdb holds only the in-frame ones, with some missing. This table has about 220,000 clones, over 65% appearing once. Material for sequencing was PBMCs or T cells enriched from blood (not recorded which). Every receptor here comes from a woman aged 60 to 75 who had recovered from COVID-19. CDR3s include the opening cysteine and the closing phenylalanine or tryptophan. D genes are given only for firm matches. Clone size is shown for a subset of rows, as once, few, many or a class of expanded clone.

j_call: TRBJ2-7
d_call: TRBD2
v_call: TRBV28
clone_size: .
cdr3_aa: CASSSTSGTYEQYF
cdr3_nt: TGTGCCAGCAGTTCGACTAGCGGAACCTACGAGCAGTACTTC

j_call: TRBJ2-3
d_call: TRBD2
v_call: TRBV25-1
clone_size: .
cdr3_aa: CASCGTSGPTDTQYF
cdr3_nt: TGTGCCAGTTGCGGGACTAGCGGACCCACAGATACGCAGTATTTT

j_call: TRBJ1-2
d_call: .
v_call: TRBV29-1
clone_size: .
cdr3_aa: CSVEASSGHLNGYTF
cdr3_nt: TGCAGCGTTGAAGCCAGTTCTGGACACCTAAATGGCTACACCTTC

j_call: TRBJ2-7
d_call: .
v_call: TRBV11-2
clone_size: .
cdr3_aa: CASSADSFVYEQYF
cdr3_nt: TGTGCCAGCAGCGCGGACTCCTTTGTATACGAGCAGTACTTC

j_call: TRBJ2-2
d_call: TRBD1
v_call: TRBV10-3
clone_size: few
cdr3_aa: CATRQGMNTGELFF
cdr3_nt: TGTGCCACCCGACAGGGAATGAACACCGGGGAGCTGTTTTTT

j_call: TRBJ2-1
d_call: .
v_call: TRBV14
clone_size: .
cdr3_aa: CASSLKGGGPFF
cdr3_nt: TGTGCCAGCAGCTTAAAGGGTGGAGGACCGTTCTTC

j_call: TRBJ2-4
d_call: TRBD1
v_call: TRBV11-2
clone_size: .
cdr3_aa: CASTSPGQGSEFQYF
cdr3_nt: TGTGCCAGCACTTCGCCGGGACAGGGGTCCGAATTTCAGTACTTC

j_call: TRBJ2-2
d_call: TRBD1
v_call: TRBV7-9
clone_size: .
cdr3_aa: CASSPPGQGNTGELFF
cdr3_nt: TGTGCCAGCAGCCCACCGGGACAGGGTAATACCGGGGAGCTGTTTTTT

j_call: TRBJ2-5
d_call: .
v_call: TRBV18
clone_size: .
cdr3_aa: CASSPPGQRVETQYF
cdr3_nt: TGTGCCAGCTCACCACCGGGGCAGCGGGTAGAGACCCAGTACTTC

j_call: TRBJ1-4
d_call: .
v_call: TRBV6-1
clone_size: .
cdr3_aa: CASSDRPRLGDEKLFF
cdr3_nt: TGTGCCAGCAGTGACAGACCCCGTCTCGGGGATGAAAAACTGTTTTTT

j_call: TRBJ1-2
d_call: TRBD1
v_call: TRBV7-2
clone_size: many
cdr3_aa: CASSLNRQGAGGYTF
cdr3_nt: TGTGCCAGCAGCTTAAATAGACAGGGGGCCGGGGGCTACACCTTC

j_call: TRBJ2-4
d_call: .
v_call: TRBV29-1
clone_size: .
cdr3_aa: CSARQGRGKNIQYF
cdr3_nt: TGCAGCGCCCGTCAAGGTCGAGGGAAAAACATTCAGTACTTC

j_call: TRBJ2-5
d_call: .
v_call: TRBV28
clone_size: .
cdr3_aa: CASSSGQPQEYF
cdr3_nt: TGTGCCAGCAGTTCGGGACAACCCCAAGAGTACTTC

j_call: TRBJ2-5
d_call: .
v_call: TRBV7-9
clone_size: once
cdr3_aa: CASSFGLKGTQYF
cdr3_nt: TGTGCCAGCAGCTTCGGACTGAAGGGGACCCAGTACTTC

j_call: TRBJ1-2
d_call: TRBD1
v_call: TRBV14
clone_size: .
cdr3_aa: CASSQDRDPLGYTF
cdr3_nt: TGTGCCAGCAGCCAGGACAGGGATCCCCTTGGCTACACCTTC

j_call: TRBJ1-1
d_call: TRBD1
v_call: TRBV7-2
clone_size: .
cdr3_aa: CASSLQDRGNTEAFF
cdr3_nt: TGTGCCAGCAGCTTACAGGACAGGGGAAACACTGAAGCTTTCTTT

j_call: TRBJ2-2
d_call: .
v_call: TRBV7-9
clone_size: .
cdr3_aa: CASSGRNTGELFF
cdr3_nt: TGTGCCAGCAGCGGGAGGAACACCGGGGAGCTGTTTTTT

j_call: TRBJ1-3
d_call: TRBD1
v_call: TRBV2
clone_size: .
cdr3_aa: CASRDDRAGNTIYF
cdr3_nt: TGTGCCAGCAGAGACGACAGGGCTGGAAACACCATATATTTT

j_call: TRBJ1-3
d_call: .
v_call: TRBV7-2
clone_size: .
cdr3_aa: CASSFYSGNTIYF
cdr3_nt: TGTGCCAGCAGCTTCTACTCTGGAAACACCATATATTTT

j_call: TRBJ1-4
d_call: .
v_call: TRBV19
clone_size: .
cdr3_aa: CASSTSRRRDEKLFF
cdr3_nt: TGTGCCAGTAGTACAAGCAGGAGGCGGGATGAAAAACTGTTTTTT

j_call: TRBJ2-7
d_call: TRBD1
v_call: TRBV2
clone_size: .
cdr3_aa: CAREGGGTGRSSYEQYF
cdr3_nt: TGTGCCAGAGAAGGGGGTGGGACAGGCCGAAGCTCCTACGAGCAGTACTTC

j_call: TRBJ1-4
d_call: TRBD1
v_call: TRBV7-2
clone_size: once
cdr3_aa: CASSLQTGVNEKLFF
cdr3_nt: TGTGCCAGCAGCTTACAGACAGGGGTAAACGAAAAACTGTTTTTT

j_call: TRBJ2-2
d_call: .
v_call: TRBV27
clone_size: once
cdr3_aa: CASTIDRNTGELFF
cdr3_nt: TGTGCCAGCACCATCGACAGAAACACCGGGGAGCTGTTTTTT

j_call: TRBJ2-5
d_call: .
v_call: TRBV12-3/TRBV12-4
clone_size: .
cdr3_aa: CASTEGYQETQYF
cdr3_nt: TGTGCCAGCACCGAGGGCTACCAAGAGACCCAGTACTTC

j_call: TRBJ2-5
d_call: .
v_call: TRBV27
clone_size: .
cdr3_aa: CASSTLATPETQYF
cdr3_nt: TGTGCCAGCAGTACACTAGCAACCCCGGAGACCCAGTACTTC

j_call: TRBJ1-6
d_call: .
v_call: TRBV19
clone_size: .
cdr3_aa: CASSIAAGSDSPLHF
cdr3_nt: TGTGCCAGTAGTATAGCAGCAGGTTCCGATTCACCCCTCCACTTT

j_call: TRBJ1-2
d_call: .
v_call: TRBV19
clone_size: .
cdr3_aa: CASSIGYGSGYGYTF
cdr3_nt: TGTGCCAGTAGTATAGGTTACGGGTCCGGCTATGGCTACACCTTC

j_call: TRBJ2-6
d_call: .
v_call: TRBV2
clone_size: .
cdr3_aa: CASSVGGAAGANVLTF
cdr3_nt: TGTGCCAGCAGTGTGGGGGGGGCGGCTGGGGCCAACGTCCTGACTTTC

j_call: TRBJ2-7
d_call: .
v_call: TRBV5-6
clone_size: once
cdr3_aa: CASSFQQGTYEQYF
cdr3_nt: TGTGCCAGCAGCTTTCAACAGGGAACCTACGAGCAGTACTTC

j_call: TRBJ1-1
d_call: TRBD1
v_call: TRBV7-2
clone_size: many
cdr3_aa: CASSLGRGSREAFF
cdr3_nt: TGTGCCAGCAGCTTAGGCAGGGGGAGCAGGGAAGCTTTCTTT

j_call: TRBJ2-3
d_call: .
v_call: TRBV15
clone_size: .
cdr3_aa: CATSRENRVTDTQYF
cdr3_nt: TGTGCCACCAGCAGAGAAAACAGGGTCACAGATACGCAGTATTTT

j_call: TRBJ1-5
d_call: .
v_call: TRBV15
clone_size: .
cdr3_aa: CATSRNLGSNQPQHF
cdr3_nt: TGTGCCACCAGCAGAAATTTGGGCAGCAATCAGCCCCAGCATTTT

j_call: TRBJ1-1
d_call: TRBD1
v_call: TRBV2
clone_size: .
cdr3_aa: CASSEWDRESF
cdr3_nt: TGTGCCAGCAGTGAATGGGACAGAGAGTCGTTT

j_call: TRBJ2-7
d_call: TRBD1
v_call: TRBV2
clone_size: .
cdr3_aa: CASRRDRNYEQYF
cdr3_nt: TGTGCCAGCAGGAGGGACAGAAACTACGAGCAGTACTTC

j_call: TRBJ1-2
d_call: .
v_call: TRBV6-5
clone_size: .
cdr3_aa: CASSYSGGGYTF
cdr3_nt: TGTGCCAGCAGTTACTCTGGGGGGGGCTACACCTTC

j_call: TRBJ2-1
d_call: .
v_call: TRBV5-1
clone_size: .
cdr3_aa: CASSLSQGGFEQFF
cdr3_nt: TGCGCCAGCAGCTTGTCACAGGGGGGGTTTGAGCAGTTCTTC

j_call: TRBJ2-1
d_call: .
v_call: TRBV7-2
clone_size: .
cdr3_aa: CASSRLEGGEQFF
cdr3_nt: TGTGCCAGCAGCCGACTTGAGGGAGGTGAGCAGTTCTTC

j_call: TRBJ1-5
d_call: TRBD1
v_call: TRBV11-2
clone_size: .
cdr3_aa: CASSLEGGSSNQPQHF
cdr3_nt: TGTGCCAGCAGCTTAGAAGGGGGCAGTAGCAATCAGCCCCAGCATTTT

j_call: TRBJ2-7
d_call: .
v_call: TRBV5-4
clone_size: few
cdr3_aa: CASSLRGSYEQYF
cdr3_nt: TGTGCCAGCAGCTTGAGGGGCTCCTACGAGCAGTACTTC

j_call: TRBJ2-1
d_call: TRBD2
v_call: TRBV14
clone_size: few
cdr3_aa: CASSLGLANEQFF
cdr3_nt: TGTGCCAGCAGCCTGGGACTAGCCAATGAGCAGTTCTTC

j_call: TRBJ1-2
d_call: TRBD1
v_call: TRBV9
clone_size: .
cdr3_aa: CASSARTGYGGYTF
cdr3_nt: TGTGCCAGCAGCGCACGGACAGGGTATGGGGGCTACACCTTC

j_call: TRBJ2-7
d_call: .
v_call: TRBV6-6
clone_size: .
cdr3_aa: CASSYGGSYEQYF
cdr3_nt: TGTGCCAGCAGTTACGGGGGCTCTTACGAGCAGTACTTC

j_call: TRBJ1-3
d_call: TRBD1
v_call: TRBV15
clone_size: .
cdr3_aa: CATSRPDREGGNTIYF
cdr3_nt: TGTGCCACCAGCAGACCGGACAGGGAAGGCGGAAACACCATATATTTT

j_call: TRBJ1-5
d_call: TRBD1
v_call: TRBV19
clone_size: .
cdr3_aa: CASISTGQGEYQPQHF
cdr3_nt: TGTGCCAGTATTTCCACGGGACAGGGGGAATATCAGCCCCAGCATTTT

j_call: TRBJ1-5
d_call: TRBD1
v_call: TRBV11-2
clone_size: .
cdr3_aa: CASSLSGTGALNQPQHF
cdr3_nt: TGTGCCAGCAGCTTATCCGGGACAGGGGCGCTAAATCAGCCCCAGCATTTT

j_call: TRBJ1-1
d_call: .
v_call: TRBV5-8
clone_size: .
cdr3_aa: CASSLSLGGRTEAFF
cdr3_nt: TGTGCCAGCAGCTTGAGTCTCGGGGGAAGGACTGAAGCTTTCTTT

j_call: TRBJ2-7
d_call: TRBD1
v_call: TRBV25-1
clone_size: .
cdr3_aa: CASSEPARGSYEQYF
cdr3_nt: TGTGCCAGCAGTGAACCCGCCAGGGGGTCCTACGAGCAGTACTTC

j_call: TRBJ2-3
d_call: .
v_call: TRBV29-1
clone_size: .
cdr3_aa: CSGRQAGASTDTQYF
cdr3_nt: TGCAGCGGACGACAGGCCGGAGCTAGCACAGATACGCAGTATTTT

j_call: TRBJ2-2
d_call: .
v_call: TRBV3-1/TRBV3-2
clone_size: .
cdr3_aa: CASSQDRDTGELFF
cdr3_nt: TGTGCCAGCAGCCAAGATCGGGACACCGGGGAGCTGTTTTTT

j_call: TRBJ1-4
d_call: TRBD1
v_call: TRBV2
clone_size: .
cdr3_aa: CASSRQGAGNEKLFF
cdr3_nt: TGTGCCAGCAGTCGACAGGGAGCGGGTAATGAAAAACTGTTTTTT

j_call: TRBJ2-1
d_call: TRBD1
v_call: TRBV27
clone_size: few
cdr3_aa: CASSPWDRDNEQFF
cdr3_nt: TGTGCCAGCAGTCCCTGGGACAGGGACAATGAGCAGTTCTTC

j_call: TRBJ1-2
d_call: .
v_call: TRBV4-3
clone_size: .
cdr3_aa: CASSQDGIYYGYTF
cdr3_nt: TGCGCCAGCAGCCAAGACGGGATTTACTATGGCTACACCTTC

j_call: TRBJ1-5
d_call: TRBD1
v_call: TRBV19
clone_size: .
cdr3_aa: CASSPRQGASNQPQHF
cdr3_nt: TGTGCCAGTAGTCCCAGACAGGGGGCCAGCAATCAGCCCCAGCATTTT

j_call: TRBJ1-5
d_call: .
v_call: TRBV19
clone_size: .
cdr3_aa: CASSPGGWQPQHF
cdr3_nt: TGTGCCAGTAGCCCGGGGGGCTGGCAGCCCCAGCATTTT

j_call: TRBJ2-3
d_call: .
v_call: TRBV18
clone_size: .
cdr3_aa: CASSPLTASTDTQYF
cdr3_nt: TGTGCCAGCTCACCACTGACAGCTAGCACAGATACGCAGTATTTT